Below are 24 T cell receptor beta chains sequenced from a single sample in a study of cytomegalovirus exposure and HLA in healthy donors. In the PCR, 60 Vbeta and 13 Jbeta primers were used. Sequenced by immunoSEQ multiplex PCR; TCRdb stores in-frame clones only, minus some. The sample consists of 150,000 to 200,000 clones, around 81% of them appearing once. Sequenced: PBMCs. The source of these receptors is a man aged 25-45 years in good health and CMV-seronegative.

This chain joins TRBV6-5 and TRBJ2-7; a possible D gene is TRBD2 (5 bases). The germline gives CDR1 MNHEY, CDR2 SVGAGI. V lost 7 bases and J lost 1, with 11 bases in between. The CDR3 loop spans 13 amino acids. The CDR3 DNA sequence: TGTGCCAGCACCCCCACGGGGTCCTACGAGCAGTACTTC. Amino acids: CASTPTGSYEQYF.

This chain uses TRBV4-1 with TRBJ2-7; TRBD1 aligns across 7 bases. The CDR3 is 14 residues long. Germline V CDR1 and CDR2: MGHRA, YSYEKL. The J segment lost 2 bases and the V segment lost 4 bases, leaving 5 bases of the junction unmatched. CDR3 protein: CASSPRTGTYEQYF. CDR3 DNA sequence: TGCGCCAGCAGCCCACGGACAGGAACCTACGAGCAGTACTTC.

In this sample, this clone turned up a few times. V is TRBV6-4 and J is TRBJ2-5; D is perhaps TRBD2 (6 bases). Per the germline V gene, CDR1 is MRHNA and CDR2 is SNTAGT. V was trimmed by 3 bases and J by 2 bases, leaving 10 bases between them. CDR3 length equals 14 residues. The CDR3 nucleotides are TGTGCCAGCAGTGAGGACTACTTACAAGAGACCCAGTACTTC. Translation: CASSEDYLQETQYF.

This clone was seen a handful of times. The gene calls are TRBV6-1 and TRBJ2-7; 8 bases are shared with TRBD1. CDR3 length equals 16 residues. The junction had 7 bases not matched to a gene; V was cut back by 0 bases and J by 3 bases. CDR1 is MNHNS and CDR2 is SASEGT in the germline V gene. The CDR3 DNA reads TGTGCCAGCAGTGAAGCGCTTGCAGGGGGCAACTACGAGCAGTACTTC. Encoded protein: CASSEALAGGNYEQYF.

This clone was picked up one time. This chain connects TRBV27 to TRBJ1-1, with a possible D match to TRBD1 (5 bases). The germline V gene has CDR1 MNHEY and CDR2 SMNVEV (reference sequence). The CDR3 runs 13 residues. V lost 6 bases and J 1 base, leaving 9 bases between the germline ends. CDR3 coding DNA: TGTGCCAGCAGCCCTACAGGGAACACTGAAGCTTTCTTT. The encoded protein is CASSPTGNTEAFF.

This clone has a single count. The chain recombines TRBV28 with TRBJ2-7, with 7 bases matching TRBD1. Germline V lookup: CDR1 MDHEN, CDR2 SYDVKM. This CDR3 is built from 15 residues. The J segment lost 0 bases and the V segment lost 4 bases, leaving 6 bases of the junction unmatched. CDR3 loop: CASSSSTGLSYEQYF. CDR3 DNA sequence: TGTGCCAGCAGTTCCTCGACAGGGCTCTCCTACGAGCAGTACTTC. Supplemented by reference TRBV28 and TRBJ2-7, the full variable domain reads DVKVTQSSRYLVKRTGEKVFLECVQDMDHENMFWYRQDPGLGLRLIYFSYDVKMKEKGDIPEGYSVSREKKERFSLILESASTNQTSMYLCASSSSTGLSYEQYFGPGTRLTVT.

The genes are TRBV6-1 and TRBJ2-7; 9 bases match TRBD2. Germline-derived CDR1 and CDR2 are MNHNS and SASEGT. After removal of 6 bases from V and 2 bases from J, the junction contained 5 bases not matched to a gene. The CDR3 extends over 14 amino acids. The CDR3 spells CASRRLAETYEQYF. The CDR3 nucleotides read TGTGCCAGCAGGCGACTAGCGGAAACCTACGAGCAGTACTTC.

The V gene is TRBV11-2, the J gene TRBJ1-5; D remains ambiguous. The CDR3 runs 13 residues. V gave up 5 bases and J gave up 3 bases, with 8 bases separating them. CDR1 is SGHAT, CDR2 FQNNGV, per germline. CDR3 nucleotide sequence: TGTGCCAGCAGCGAGGCGATCAATCAGCCCCAGCATTTT. Residues: CASSEAINQPQHF.

The sample holds a few counts of this clone. The V call is TRBV5-6, the J call TRBJ2-4; TRBD2 matches 8 bases. V lost 4 bases to trimming and J lost 13 bases; unmatched junction nucleotides: 13. Per the germline V gene, CDR1 is SGHDT and CDR2 is YYEEEE. The CDR3 is made up of 14 amino acids. CDR3 sequence (DNA): TGTGCCAGCAGCCCTAGGGGACTAGTCCTGTCCCAGTACTTC. Translation: CASSPRGLVLSQYF. The whole variable domain, remainder taken from reference TRBV5-6 and TRBJ2-4, is DAGVTQSPTHLIKTRGQQVTLRCSPKSGHDTVSWYQQALGQGPQFIFQYYEEEERQRGNFPDRFSGHQFPNYSSELNVNALLLGDSALYLCASSPRGLVLSQYFGAGTRLSVL.

This clone was seen more than once but under ten times. J is TRBJ2-3 and V is TRBV4-1, with 11 bases fitting TRBD2. V lost 4 bases to trimming and J lost 2 bases; unmatched junction nucleotides: 8. CDR1 is MGHRA and CDR2 is YSYEKL in the germline V gene. The CDR3 contains 17 residues. The DNA of the CDR3 is TGCGCCAGCAGCCTCTTAGCGGGAGGGGGGAACACAGATACGCAGTATTTT. Translating it yields CASSLLAGGGNTDTQYF.

The chain has TRBV9 and TRBJ1-4; TRBD1 agrees at 10 bases. CDR1 SGDLS and CDR2 YYNGEE come from the germline V gene. The CDR3 runs 17 residues. After removal of 4 bases from V and 8 bases from J, the junction contained 14 bases not matched to a gene. The CDR3 DNA follows: TGTGCCAGCAGCCCCTCTCTCGGGGGGACAGGGGACGAAAAACTGTTTTTT. Encoded protein: CASSPSLGGTGDEKLFF.

In this sample, this clone turned up a few times. The CDR3 loop is CASSTGTGGDGYTF. In nucleotides, the CDR3 is TGTGCCAGTAGTACCGGGACAGGGGGAGATGGCTACACCTTC. This chain uses TRBV19 with TRBJ1-2; the match to TRBD1 covers 11 bases. Germline CDR1 is LNHDA and CDR2 is SQIVND (reference sequence). The J segment lost 6 bases and the V segment lost 4 bases, leaving 4 bases of the junction unmatched. The length of the CDR3 is 14 residues. The variable domain in full, completed from reference TRBV19 and TRBJ1-2, reads DGGITQSPKYLFRKEGQNVTLSCEQNLNHDAMYWYRQDPGQGLRLIYYSQIVNDFQKGDIAEGYSVSREKKESFPLTVTSAQKNPTAFYLCASSTGTGGDGYTFGSGTRLTVV.

This clone was picked up one time. The chain recombines TRBV2 with TRBJ2-1, with TRBD1 identical over 7 bases. Germline CDR1 and CDR2: SNHLY and FYNNEI. V shed 6 bases and J 5 bases; nucleotides not matched to a gene: 7. The CDR3 has 14 residues. CDR3 sequence: CASRGGRANNEQFF. The CDR3 DNA follows: TGTGCCAGCAGAGGGGGCAGAGCGAACAATGAGCAGTTCTTC. Complete variable domain (other parts from reference TRBV2 and TRBJ2-1): EPEVTQTPSHQVTQMGQEVILRCVPISNHLYFYWYRQILGQKVEFLVSFYNNEISEKSEIFDDQFSVERPDGSNFTLKIRSTKLEDSAMYFCASRGGRANNEQFFGPGTRLTVL.

This clone was detected only once. This rearrangement joins TRBV14 to TRBJ1-1; D remains ambiguous. From germline, CDR1 is SGHDN and CDR2 FVKESK. With 2 bases removed from V and 4 bases from J, the gap between germline ends came to 11 bases. This CDR3 has 14 residues. The CDR3 region has the DNA TGTGCCAGCAGCCAAACGGGGTTTCTCACTGAAGCTTTCTTT. Amino acids: CASSQTGFLTEAFF. Combining the CDR3 with reference TRBV14 and TRBJ1-1 gives the whole variable domain EAGVTQFPSHSVIEKGQTVTLRCDPISGHDNLYWYRRVMGKEIKFLLHFVKESKQDESGMPNNRFLAERTGGTYSTLKVQPAELEDSGVYFCASSQTGFLTEAFFGQGTRLTVV.

The J gene is TRBJ2-3, the V gene TRBV19; D is perhaps TRBD1 (6 bases). With 4 bases removed from V and 7 bases from J, the gap between germline ends came to 18 bases. Germline V CDR1 and CDR2: LNHDA, SQIVND (reference sequence). The CDR3 extends over 15 amino acids. CDR3 region: CASSKEGDKRNTQYF. CDR3 coding DNA: TGTGCCAGTAGTAAGGAAGGGGACAAACGAAATACGCAGTATTTT.

The chain couples TRBV5-1 to TRBJ2-7; 10 bases are shared with TRBD1. J was trimmed by 2 bases and V by 5 bases; bases with no gene match: 4. The CDR3 spans 14 residues. Germline CDR1 and CDR2: SGHRS and YFSETQ. CDR3 loop: CASRGQGSAYEQYF. CDR3 nucleotides: TGCGCCAGCAGGGGACAGGGGTCAGCCTACGAGCAGTACTTC.

The chain couples TRBV7-6 to TRBJ2-7, with D uncertain. CDR3 size: 14 residues. Germline CDR1 is SGHVS and CDR2 is FNYEAQ. V was clipped by 5 bases and J by 0 bases, with 11 bases between them. The CDR3 spells CASSANLLSYEQYF. The CDR3 DNA reads as TGTGCCAGCAGCGCGAACTTACTCTCCTACGAGCAGTACTTC.

The chain uses TRBV30 and TRBJ1-3, with D perhaps TRBD1 (5 bases). The CDR3 is made up of 15 amino acids. Germline CDR1 reads GTSNPN; CDR2 reads SVGIG (reference sequence). V was pared by 0 bases and J by 0 bases, with 9 bases between. This CDR3 reads CAWSVLTGSGNTIYF. The CDR3, as DNA: TGTGCCTGGAGTGTACTAACAGGCTCTGGAAACACCATATATTTT.

This rearrangement joins TRBV27 to TRBJ2-5; D call uncertain. Trimming shortened V by 4 bases and J by 4 bases, and 4 bases separated the two germline ends. CDR1 is MNHEY, CDR2 SMNVEV, per germline (reference sequence). This CDR3 comprises 11 residues. In nucleotides, the CDR3 is TGTGCCAGCAGTTCGGGAGAGACCCAGTACTTC. This gives the protein CASSSGETQYF.

The rearrangement joins TRBV28 to TRBJ1-5; unclear D gene. Germline lookup yields CDR1 MDHEN and CDR2 SYDVKM. V was pared by 4 bases and J by 9 bases, with 7 bases between. The CDR3 contains 11 residues. The DNA of the CDR3 is TGTGCCAGCAGTTCGTTCGGGCCCCAGCATTTT. Its protein is CASSSFGPQHF.

The chain has TRBV25-1 and TRBJ2-5, with TRBD1 matching 7 bases. The CDR3 covers 15 residues. Germline-derived CDR1 and CDR2 are MGHDK and SYGVNS. The ends lost 5 bases at V and 5 bases at J; junction bases unmatched: 11. The CDR3 loop is CASSKQGGRGETQYF. CDR3 sequence (DNA): TGTGCCAGCAGTAAACAGGGTGGCAGGGGGGAGACCCAGTACTTC.

The V call is TRBV6-5, the J call TRBJ2-7, with 8 bases that match TRBD1. The CDR3 consists of 15 residues. With 5 bases clipped from V and 6 bases from J, the junction kept 12 bases outside the gene matches. The germline V gene has CDR1 MNHEY and CDR2 SVGAGI. The CDR3 bases are TGTGCCAGCAGTCCTAGGACAGGGCTGATCGGCGAGCAGTACTTC. Translated: CASSPRTGLIGEQYF.

Only one count was recorded for this clone. V and J are TRBV27 and TRBJ1-1, with 7 bases lining up with TRBD1. The CDR3 has 15 residues. The ends lost 5 bases at V and 1 base at J; junction bases unmatched: 7. Germline V gene sequence: CDR1 MNHEY, CDR2 SMNVEV (reference sequence). Here the CDR3 reads CASSPRQGKNTEAFF. The CDR3 DNA reads as TGTGCCAGCAGTCCCCGACAGGGAAAGAACACTGAAGCTTTCTTT.

The chain joins TRBV6-1 to TRBJ2-1, with 9 nucleotides matching TRBD2. Germline CDR1 is MNHNS and CDR2 is SASEGT. The CDR3 is 14 amino acids. The junction had 7 bases not matched to a gene; V was cut back by 4 bases and J by 9 bases. The CDR3 region is CASSVAGGPREQFF. In DNA, the CDR3 is TGTGCCAGCAGTGTTGCGGGAGGGCCACGTGAGCAGTTCTTC.